This T cell receptor beta chain comes out of a study of T cell responses to AZD1222 COVID-19 vaccine. The table came from immunoSEQ multiplex PCR; TCRdb's copy has only in-frame clones and leaves some out. The top ten hold 3.5% to 5.5% of the sample, which has some 170,000 clones, 70% to 90% seen once. Germline CDR1 MNHEY, CDR2 SMNVEV (reference sequence). The CDR3 spans 15 residues. V was trimmed by 3 bases and J by 0 bases, leaving 11 bases between them. The TCR was taken from an adult who received the MenACWY meningococcal vaccine as a control. J is TRBJ1-2 and V is TRBV27; D not resolved. Sequenced here: peripheral blood, sampled 28 days after the second dose of the MenACWY control vaccine. The CDR3 DNA follows: TGTGCCAGCAGTTTGGTACCAGGATCTAACTATGGCTACACCTTC. It translates to CASSLVPGSNYGYTF.